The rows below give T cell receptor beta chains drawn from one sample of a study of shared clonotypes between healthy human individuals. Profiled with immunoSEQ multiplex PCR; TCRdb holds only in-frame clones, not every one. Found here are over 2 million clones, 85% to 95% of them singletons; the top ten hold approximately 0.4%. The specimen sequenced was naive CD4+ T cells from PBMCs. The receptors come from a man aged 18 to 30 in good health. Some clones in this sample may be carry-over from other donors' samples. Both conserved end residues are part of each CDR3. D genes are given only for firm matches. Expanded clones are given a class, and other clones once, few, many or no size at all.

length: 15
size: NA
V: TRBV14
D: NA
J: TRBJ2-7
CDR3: CASSNYVGRTYEQYF
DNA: TGTGCCAGCAGCAACTATGTGGGCCGGACCTACGAGCAGTACTTC

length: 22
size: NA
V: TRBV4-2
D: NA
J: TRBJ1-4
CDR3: CASSQVFMGASLTFATNEKLFF
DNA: TGTGCCAGCAGCCAAGTTTTTATGGGGGCCTCCCTCACCTTTGCAACTAATGAAAAACTGTTTTTT

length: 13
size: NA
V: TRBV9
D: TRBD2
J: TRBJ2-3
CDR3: CASSVVSSGESYF
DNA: TGTGCCAGCAGCGTAGTATCCAGCGGGGAGTCTTATTTT

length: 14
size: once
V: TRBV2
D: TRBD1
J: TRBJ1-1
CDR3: CASGRQGFGTEAFF
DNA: TGTGCCAGCGGCCGACAGGGTTTTGGCACTGAAGCTTTCTTT

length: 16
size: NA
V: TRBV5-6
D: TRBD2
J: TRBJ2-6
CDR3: CASSLYGRAGANVLTF
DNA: TGTGCCAGCAGCTTATACGGGAGGGCTGGGGCCAACGTCCTGACTTTC

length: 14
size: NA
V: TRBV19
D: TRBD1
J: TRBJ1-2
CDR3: CASSSGDRLYGYTF
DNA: TGTGCCAGTAGTTCCGGGGACAGACTCTATGGCTACACCTTC

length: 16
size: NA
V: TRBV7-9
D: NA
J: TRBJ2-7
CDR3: CASSRWMIAAPSEQYF
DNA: TGTGCCAGCAGCCGCTGGATGATAGCGGCCCCCTCCGAGCAGTACTTC

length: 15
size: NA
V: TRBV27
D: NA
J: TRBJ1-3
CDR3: CASSPRTGAGNTIYF
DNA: TGTGCCAGCAGTCCCCGGACGGGGGCTGGAAACACCATATATTTT

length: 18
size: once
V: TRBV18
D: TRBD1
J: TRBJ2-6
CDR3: CASSRPGTGGSGANVLTF
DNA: TGTGCCAGCTCACGCCCCGGGACAGGGGGATCTGGGGCCAACGTCCTGACTTTC

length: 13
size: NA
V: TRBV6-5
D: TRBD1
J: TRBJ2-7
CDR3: CASSNRGRYEQYF
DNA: TGTGCCAGCAGCAACAGGGGGCGTTACGAGCAGTACTTC

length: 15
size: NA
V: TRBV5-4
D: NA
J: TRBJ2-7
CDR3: CASSLGATVSYEQYF
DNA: TGTGCCAGCAGCTTGGGTGCGACAGTATCCTACGAGCAGTACTTC

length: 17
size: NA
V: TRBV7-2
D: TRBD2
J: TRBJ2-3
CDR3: CASSLMASGISTDTQYF
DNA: TGTGCCAGCAGCTTAATGGCTAGCGGAATCAGCACAGATACGCAGTATTTT

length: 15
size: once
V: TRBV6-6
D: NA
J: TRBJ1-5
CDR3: CASSYSRGSNQPQHF
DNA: TGTGCCAGCAGTTACTCGAGAGGTAGCAATCAGCCCCAGCATTTT

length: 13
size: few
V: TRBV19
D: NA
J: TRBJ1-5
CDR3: CASSIGGGQPQHF
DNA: TGTGCCAGTAGTATAGGGGGGGGTCAGCCCCAGCATTTT

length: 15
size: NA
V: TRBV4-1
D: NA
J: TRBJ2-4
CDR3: CASSQGQVGGWVQYF
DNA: TGCGCCAGCAGCCAAGGACAGGTCGGGGGTTGGGTTCAGTACTTC

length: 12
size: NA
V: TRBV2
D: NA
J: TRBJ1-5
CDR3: CASSRENQPQHF
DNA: TGTGCCAGCAGCCGGGAGAATCAGCCCCAGCATTTT

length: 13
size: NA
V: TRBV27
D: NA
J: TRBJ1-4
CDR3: CASRPTGSEKLFF
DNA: TGTGCCAGCAGGCCCACAGGGAGTGAAAAACTGTTTTTT

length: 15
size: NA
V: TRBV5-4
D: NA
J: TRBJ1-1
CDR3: CASSSDSLRNTEAFF
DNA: TGTGCCAGCAGCTCTGACAGCTTACGGAACACTGAAGCTTTCTTT

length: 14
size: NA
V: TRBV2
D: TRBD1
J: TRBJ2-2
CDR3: CASKGGRNTGELFF
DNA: TGTGCCAGCAAAGGGGGCCGGAACACCGGGGAGCTGTTTTTT

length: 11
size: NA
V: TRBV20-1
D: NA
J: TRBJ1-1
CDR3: CSARAVAEAFF
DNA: TGCAGTGCTAGGGCTGTGGCTGAAGCTTTCTTT

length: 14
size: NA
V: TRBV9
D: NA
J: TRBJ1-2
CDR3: CASSGLGQAYGYTF
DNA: TGTGCCAGCAGCGGACTAGGACAAGCCTATGGCTACACCTTC

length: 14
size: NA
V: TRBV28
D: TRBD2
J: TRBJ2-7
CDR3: CASGTTSGTYEQYF
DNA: TGTGCCAGCGGCACAACTAGCGGGACTTACGAGCAGTACTTC

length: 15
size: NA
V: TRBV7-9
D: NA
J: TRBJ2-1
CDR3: CASSLELVRVDEQFF
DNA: TGTGCCAGCAGCTTAGAGTTAGTACGTGTGGATGAGCAGTTCTTC

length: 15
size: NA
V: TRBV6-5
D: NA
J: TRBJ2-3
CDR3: CASSPRRRAVDTQYF
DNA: TGTGCCAGCAGTCCGAGAAGAAGGGCGGTAGATACGCAGTATTTT

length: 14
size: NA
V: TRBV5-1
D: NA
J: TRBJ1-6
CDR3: CASSFESHNSPLHF
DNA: TGCGCCAGCAGCTTTGAAAGTCACAATTCACCCCTCCACTTT

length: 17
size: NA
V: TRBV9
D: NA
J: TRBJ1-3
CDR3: CASSVAFGGNSGNTIYF
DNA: TGTGCCAGCAGCGTAGCTTTCGGCGGAAACTCTGGAAACACCATATATTTT

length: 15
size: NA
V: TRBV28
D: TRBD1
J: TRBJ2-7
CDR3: CASSPGGTGGYEQYF
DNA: TGTGCCAGCAGCCCAGGGGGGACAGGGGGCTACGAGCAGTACTTC

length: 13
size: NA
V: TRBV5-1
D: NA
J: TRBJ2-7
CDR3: CASSLGLDYEQYF
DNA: TGCGCCAGCAGCCTGGGACTTGACTACGAGCAGTACTTC

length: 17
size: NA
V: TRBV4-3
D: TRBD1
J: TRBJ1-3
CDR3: CASSQAGQAFSGNTIYF
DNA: TGCGCCAGCAGCCAAGCAGGACAGGCTTTCTCTGGAAACACCATATATTTT

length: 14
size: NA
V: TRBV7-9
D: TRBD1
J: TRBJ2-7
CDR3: CASSSRTGGDEQYF
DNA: TGTGCCAGCAGCAGTCGGACAGGGGGCGACGAGCAGTACTTC

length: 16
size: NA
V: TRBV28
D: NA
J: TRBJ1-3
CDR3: CASSLPDRNSGNTIYF
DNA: TGTGCCAGCAGTTTGCCGGACCGCAACTCTGGAAACACCATATATTTT

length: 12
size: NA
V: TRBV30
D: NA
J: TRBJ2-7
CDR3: CAWGAGGYEQYF
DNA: TGTGCCTGGGGGGCCGGGGGCTACGAGCAGTACTTC

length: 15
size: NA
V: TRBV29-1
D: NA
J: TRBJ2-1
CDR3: CSVEGQLSSYNEQFF
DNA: TGCAGCGTTGAAGGGCAGCTGAGCTCCTACAATGAGCAGTTCTTC

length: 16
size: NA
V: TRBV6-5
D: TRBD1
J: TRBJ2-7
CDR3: CASSYSTTGVGNEQYF
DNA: TGTGCCAGCAGTTACTCGACCACAGGGGTGGGTAACGAGCAGTACTTC

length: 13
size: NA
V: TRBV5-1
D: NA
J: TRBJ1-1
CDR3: CASSFRENTEAFF
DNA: TGCGCCAGCAGCTTCAGAGAGAACACTGAAGCTTTCTTT

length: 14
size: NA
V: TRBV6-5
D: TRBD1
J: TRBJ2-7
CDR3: CASRVGTGRYEQYF
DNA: TGTGCCAGCAGGGTCGGGACAGGGCGCTACGAGCAGTACTTC

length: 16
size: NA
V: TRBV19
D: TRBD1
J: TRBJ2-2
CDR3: CASRPTGTFGTGELFF
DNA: TGTGCCAGCAGACCGACAGGGACATTTGGCACCGGGGAGCTGTTTTTT

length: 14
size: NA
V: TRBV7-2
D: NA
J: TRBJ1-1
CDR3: CASSAGGRYTEAFF
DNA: TGTGCTTCTTCGGCCGGGGGGCGGTATACTGAAGCTTTCTTT

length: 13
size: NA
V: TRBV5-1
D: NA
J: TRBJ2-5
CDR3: CASSLAGRSTQYF
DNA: TGCGCCAGCAGCTTGGCCGGGCGTTCGACCCAGTACTTC

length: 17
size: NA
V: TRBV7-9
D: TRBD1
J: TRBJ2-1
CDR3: CASSLGQGRWSYNEQFF
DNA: TGTGCCAGCAGCTTGGGACAGGGGCGCTGGAGCTACAATGAGCAGTTCTTC

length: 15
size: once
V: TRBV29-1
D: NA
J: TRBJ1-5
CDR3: CSVRDGYDSNQPQHF
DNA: TGCAGCGTACGGGACGGCTACGATAGCAATCAGCCCCAGCATTTT

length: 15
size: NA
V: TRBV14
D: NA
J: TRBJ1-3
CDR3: CASSQGLPRGNTIYF
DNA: TGTGCCAGCAGCCAAGGCCTCCCCCGGGGGAACACCATATATTTT

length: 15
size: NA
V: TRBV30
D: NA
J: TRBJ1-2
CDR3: CAWLTLGQNIYGYTF
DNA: TGTGCCTGGCTTACTCTAGGACAGAACATCTATGGCTACACCTTC

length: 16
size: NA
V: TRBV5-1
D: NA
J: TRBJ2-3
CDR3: CASSLEPGPLADTQYF
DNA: TGCGCCAGCAGCCTGGAACCGGGACCCCTTGCAGATACGCAGTATTTT